This paragraph covers one T cell receptor beta chain sequence. In Seattle, patients joined the study during active infection and were tracked longitudinally. Per the original methods: Estimation of nucleated cell counts relied on the amplification of reference gene primers. Profiling relied on immunoSEQ multiplex PCR, and the TCRdb table lists in-frame clones only, not all of them. The DNA gave D and trimming, while V, J and clone size come from that table. The table lists 210,000 or so clones, roughly four fifths of them singletons. This specimen belongs to a study of blood T cell repertoires in COVID-19. Across the whole study: Some COVID-19 samples were acute and others convalescent; all came from the United States, Italy and Spain. T cells, B-cell-depleted T cells, or PBMCs provided the cDNA or gDNA that served as material.

This CDR3 region has 14 residues. V was trimmed by 3 bases and J by 7 bases, leaving 15 bases between them. CDR1 is MDHEN and CDR2 is SYDVKM in the germline V gene. The chain links TRBV28 to TRBJ1-2, with D maybe TRBD1 (5 bases). Sequenced: peripheral blood. The receptor's source is an elderly woman with COVID-19, enrolled during active disease. The CDR3 reads CASSFSEGRRGYTF. The CDR3 DNA is TGTGCCAGCAGTTTTTCGGAGGGGCGTCGTGGCTACACCTTC.